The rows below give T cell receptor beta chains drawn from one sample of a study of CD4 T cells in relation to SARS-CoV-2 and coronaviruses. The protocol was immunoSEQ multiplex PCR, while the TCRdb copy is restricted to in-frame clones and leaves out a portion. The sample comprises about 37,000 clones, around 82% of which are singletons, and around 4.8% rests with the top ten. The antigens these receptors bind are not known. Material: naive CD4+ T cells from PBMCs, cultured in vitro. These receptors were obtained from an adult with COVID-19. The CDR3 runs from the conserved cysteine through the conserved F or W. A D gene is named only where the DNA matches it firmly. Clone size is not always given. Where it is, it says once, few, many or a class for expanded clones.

DNA: TGTGCCAGCAGTGGAGATCGGGAGGAGCGGGATACGCAGTATTTT; CDR3: CASSGDREERDTQYF; length: 15; V: TRBV25-1; J: TRBJ2-3; D: TRBD2; size: NA
DNA: TGTGCCAGCAGCCGAGGGTCGGGAGCGTTAATAAACATTCAGTACTTC; CDR3: CASSRGSGALINIQYF; length: 16; V: TRBV7-9; J: TRBJ2-4; D: NA; size: NA
DNA: TGCAGCGTTGCCCGTGTGGGGTTCGAGCAGTACTTC; CDR3: CSVARVGFEQYF; length: 12; V: TRBV29-1; J: TRBJ2-7; D: NA; size: NA
DNA: TGCAGCGTTGTTTCGGGGAACACTGAAGCTTTCTTT; CDR3: CSVVSGNTEAFF; length: 12; V: TRBV29-1; J: TRBJ1-1; D: NA; size: NA
DNA: TGTGCCATCAGTGAAACTAGCGGGAGGGTAAACACCGGGGAGCTGTTTTTT; CDR3: CAISETSGRVNTGELFF; length: 17; V: TRBV10-3; J: TRBJ2-2; D: TRBD2; size: NA
DNA: TGTGCCAGCAGCGTAGACCCGAGAGGGACTAGTGGAGATGAGCAGTTCTTC; CDR3: CASSVDPRGTSGDEQFF; length: 17; V: TRBV9; J: TRBJ2-1; D: TRBD2; size: NA
DNA: TGTGCCAGCAGTCGACTCGGGCTGTTCCCCTACGAGCAGTACTTC; CDR3: CASSRLGLFPYEQYF; length: 15; V: TRBV6-2/TRBV6-3; J: TRBJ2-7; D: NA; size: once
DNA: TGTGCCAGCAGCGACCCAGGGCATGAGCAGTTCTTC; CDR3: CASSDPGHEQFF; length: 12; V: TRBV27; J: TRBJ2-1; D: NA; size: NA
DNA: TGTGCCACCAGTGATTTTGCCAAGGCGGGAGGGCCTCATGAGCAGTTCTTC; CDR3: CATSDFAKAGGPHEQFF; length: 17; V: TRBV24-1; J: TRBJ2-1; D: TRBD2; size: NA
DNA: TGTGCCAGCAGTCATGATATGCCCTCGGACAGGGTTTTCTATGGCTACACCTTC; CDR3: CASSHDMPSDRVFYGYTF; length: 18; V: TRBV6-6; J: TRBJ1-2; D: TRBD1; size: NA
DNA: TGTGCCAGCAGTTACGGATACAATGAGCAGTTCTTC; CDR3: CASSYGYNEQFF; length: 12; V: TRBV6-2/TRBV6-3; J: TRBJ2-1; D: NA; size: NA
DNA: TGTGCCAGCAGTCGACCCGGTGGGGATGAGCAGTTCTTC; CDR3: CASSRPGGDEQFF; length: 13; V: TRBV6-5; J: TRBJ2-1; D: NA; size: NA
DNA: TGTGCCAGCAGTGAATATCAGCCCCAGCATTTT; CDR3: CASSEYQPQHF; length: 11; V: TRBV6-1; J: TRBJ1-5; D: NA; size: NA
DNA: TGTGCCAGCAGTTCCGCCCCACTCTACGAGCAGTACTTC; CDR3: CASSSAPLYEQYF; length: 13; V: TRBV6-2/TRBV6-3; J: TRBJ2-7; D: NA; size: NA
DNA: TGTGCCAGCAGCTTGGACGGACTAGCAGGAACGTGGGAGCTGTTTTTT; CDR3: CASSLDGLAGTWELFF; length: 16; V: TRBV5-8; J: TRBJ2-2; D: TRBD2; size: NA
DNA: TGTGCCAGCCGAGAGTCGGACCCTTGGGGCTACACCTTC; CDR3: CASRESDPWGYTF; length: 13; V: TRBV28; J: TRBJ1-2; D: NA; size: NA
DNA: TGTGCCTCCCACGAACTTGGCTCGTCGGATACGCAGTATTTT; CDR3: CASHELGSSDTQYF; length: 14; V: TRBV6-5; J: TRBJ2-3; D: NA; size: NA
DNA: TGTGCCAGCGCTATCCCCGGACGGAATAATGAAAAACTGTTTTTT; CDR3: CASAIPGRNNEKLFF; length: 15; V: TRBV7-9; J: TRBJ1-4; D: NA; size: NA
DNA: TGTGCCAGCAGCTTAACTGTACGGGCTAATGAAAAACTGTTTTTT; CDR3: CASSLTVRANEKLFF; length: 15; V: TRBV7-9; J: TRBJ1-4; D: NA; size: NA
DNA: TGTGCCAGCAAAGGCGGACCGGGGGGCTACGAGCAGTACTTC; CDR3: CASKGGPGGYEQYF; length: 14; V: TRBV28; J: TRBJ2-7; D: TRBD2; size: once
DNA: TGCGCCAGCAGCTTGTGGTCAGCACAGGCGGGCGAAGAAGCTTTCTTT; CDR3: CASSLWSAQAGEEAFF; length: 16; V: TRBV5-1; J: TRBJ1-1; D: NA; size: NA
DNA: TGCGCCAGCAGCAGGAGGGTTCTCGGTAACAATGAGCAGTTCTTC; CDR3: CASSRRVLGNNEQFF; length: 15; V: TRBV4-1; J: TRBJ2-1; D: NA; size: NA
DNA: TGTGCCAGCAACCGGGTAACGGATCAGCCCCAGCATTTT; CDR3: CASNRVTDQPQHF; length: 13; V: TRBV6-5; J: TRBJ1-5; D: NA; size: NA
DNA: TGTGCCAGCAGCCAAGCCGGACTAGCAGATTCCAATGAGCAGTTCTTC; CDR3: CASSQAGLADSNEQFF; length: 16; V: TRBV4-2; J: TRBJ2-1; D: TRBD2; size: NA
DNA: TGTGCCACCTACCGACTAGCGGGAGTCCGCGAGCAGTACTTC; CDR3: CATYRLAGVREQYF; length: 14; V: TRBV28; J: TRBJ2-7; D: TRBD2; size: once
DNA: TGTGCCAGCAGCCAAGAGGGGCAGGGGTGGGATAGCAATCAGCCCCAGCATTTT; CDR3: CASSQEGQGWDSNQPQHF; length: 18; V: TRBV4-2; J: TRBJ1-5; D: NA; size: NA
DNA: TGTGCCAGTAGTACAGCCCTCTGGGACAGGGGTAGAGTTCGTCGTCAGCCCCAGCATTTT; CDR3: CASSTALWDRGRVRRQPQHF; length: 20; V: TRBV19; J: TRBJ1-5; D: TRBD1; size: NA
DNA: TGTGCCAGCAGCCAGCCGGGACTAGCGAACAATGAGCAGTTCTTC; CDR3: CASSQPGLANNEQFF; length: 15; V: TRBV4-2; J: TRBJ2-1; D: TRBD2; size: NA
DNA: TGTGCCAGCAGCTTAGATCCCGGCAGGGGCTGGGAGACCCAGTACTTC; CDR3: CASSLDPGRGWETQYF; length: 16; V: TRBV11-2; J: TRBJ2-5; D: NA; size: NA
DNA: TGCGCCAGCAGCTTGGCCGGGGGCTTTGACATTCAGTACTTC; CDR3: CASSLAGGFDIQYF; length: 14; V: TRBV5-1; J: TRBJ2-4; D: NA; size: once
DNA: TGTGCCAGCAGCTTATGGGGGACTAGCGGCTCCAATGAGCAGTTCTTC; CDR3: CASSLWGTSGSNEQFF; length: 16; V: TRBV7-2; J: TRBJ2-1; D: TRBD2; size: NA
DNA: TGTGCCAGCAGCTTGGGGGTATCTGGGGCCAACGTCCTGACTTTC; CDR3: CASSLGVSGANVLTF; length: 15; V: TRBV5-5; J: TRBJ2-6; D: NA; size: NA
DNA: TGTGCCAGCCTGGGGCAGGGCCTTAGATCCTACGAGCAGTACTTC; CDR3: CASLGQGLRSYEQYF; length: 15; V: TRBV28; J: TRBJ2-7; D: NA; size: NA
DNA: TGTGCCAGCAGCCTCGGGACGGTCACCGGGGAGCTGTTTTTT; CDR3: CASSLGTVTGELFF; length: 14; V: TRBV7-9; J: TRBJ2-2; D: NA; size: NA
DNA: TGTGCCAGTAGTATCGGAAGTAGCGGGAATGAGCAGTTCTTC; CDR3: CASSIGSSGNEQFF; length: 14; V: TRBV19; J: TRBJ2-1; D: TRBD2; size: NA
DNA: TGTGCCAGCAGCTTAGTCAGGGGGACTGAAGCTTTCTTT; CDR3: CASSLVRGTEAFF; length: 13; V: TRBV7-2; J: TRBJ1-1; D: TRBD1; size: NA
DNA: TGTGCCAGTAGTATTCTCGGACCGAATCAGCCCCAGCATTTT; CDR3: CASSILGPNQPQHF; length: 14; V: TRBV19; J: TRBJ1-5; D: NA; size: NA
DNA: TGTGCCAGCAGTTCAGGACAGGGATGGCAAGAGACCCAGTACTTC; CDR3: CASSSGQGWQETQYF; length: 15; V: TRBV27; J: TRBJ2-5; D: TRBD1; size: NA
DNA: TGTGCCTGGAGGGGGGGGGCGGAGGAGCAGTACTTC; CDR3: CAWRGGAEEQYF; length: 12; V: TRBV30; J: TRBJ2-7; D: NA; size: once
DNA: TGTGCCAGCAGTCAGAGGACTAGCGGGCTAGCCAAAAACATTCAGTACTTC; CDR3: CASSQRTSGLAKNIQYF; length: 17; V: TRBV6-6; J: TRBJ2-4; D: TRBD2; size: NA
DNA: TGTGCCAGCAGTACGGACAGGGCTTCCTACGAGCAGTACTTC; CDR3: CASSTDRASYEQYF; length: 14; V: TRBV2; J: TRBJ2-7; D: TRBD1; size: NA
DNA: TGTGCCAGCAGTGAGCTAGCGGCATGGGGGAACGAGCAGTACTTC; CDR3: CASSELAAWGNEQYF; length: 15; V: TRBV6-1; J: TRBJ2-7; D: TRBD2; size: NA
DNA: TGTGCCAGCAGCTTAGTCGACCTCCGGGGTGGCTACACCTTC; CDR3: CASSLVDLRGGYTF; length: 14; V: TRBV7-9; J: TRBJ1-2; D: NA; size: few
DNA: TGTGCCAGCAGCCCTAGCAGGGCAGGGAAAAACGTTCAGTACTTC; CDR3: CASSPSRAGKNVQYF; length: 15; V: TRBV7-2; J: TRBJ2-4; D: NA; size: once
DNA: TGTGCCAGCAGTTTTTTCCGGGGCACTGAAGCTTTCTTT; CDR3: CASSFFRGTEAFF; length: 13; V: TRBV6-5; J: TRBJ1-1; D: NA; size: NA